This note documents a single TCR beta chain sequence. As yet, its antigen is unknown. The data are from a study of shared clonotypes between healthy human individuals. Regarding the study as a whole: Richness estimates generally favored naive over memory subsets. Represented diversity (both genetic and exposure-history) was limited by the small number of donors. Sorted-subset sequencing, rarefaction showed, was incomplete despite large depth.

Method: immunoSEQ multiplex PCR; TCRdb's copy keeps in-frame clones and lacks some. The data hold roughly 1,600,000 clones, with approximately 98.5% observed a single time. The sequence was obtained from a man younger than 45 in good health. Sequenced sample: naive CD4+ T cells sorted from blood. This sample's subset: CD45RA+ positively selected.

The CDR3, as DNA: TGTGCCAGCAGCTTATCGGGAAACCTCTACGAGCAGTACTTC. It specifies CASSLSGNLYEQYF. This chain links TRBV13 with TRBJ2-7; TRBD2 is a possible D gene (5 bases). This CDR3 comprises 14 residues. The germline V gene encodes CDR1 PRHDT and CDR2 FYEKMQ (reference sequence). The V end was cut by 2 bases, the J end by 3 bases, with 11 bases between.